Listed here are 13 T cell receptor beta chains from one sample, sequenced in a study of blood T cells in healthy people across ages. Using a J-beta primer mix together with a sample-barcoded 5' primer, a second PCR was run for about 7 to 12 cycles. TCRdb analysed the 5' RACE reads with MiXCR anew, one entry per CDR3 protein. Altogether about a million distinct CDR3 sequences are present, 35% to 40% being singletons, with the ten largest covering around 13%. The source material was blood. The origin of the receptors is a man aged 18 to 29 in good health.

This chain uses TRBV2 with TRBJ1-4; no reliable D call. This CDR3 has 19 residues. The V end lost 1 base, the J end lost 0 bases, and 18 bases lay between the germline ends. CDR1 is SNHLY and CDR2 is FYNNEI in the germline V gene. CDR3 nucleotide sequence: TGTGCCAGCAGTGAAGAAGCTGCGGTCTTCGGGGCAACTAATGAAAAACTGTTTTTT. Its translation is CASSEEAAVFGATNEKLFF.

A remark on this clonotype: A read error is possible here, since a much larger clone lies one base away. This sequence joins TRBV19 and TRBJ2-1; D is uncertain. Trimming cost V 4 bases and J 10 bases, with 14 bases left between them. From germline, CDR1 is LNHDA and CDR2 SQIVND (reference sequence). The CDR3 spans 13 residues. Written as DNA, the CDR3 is TGTGCCAGTAGTAGGACGCCGATCGACGAGCAGTTCTTC. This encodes CASSRTPIDEQFF.

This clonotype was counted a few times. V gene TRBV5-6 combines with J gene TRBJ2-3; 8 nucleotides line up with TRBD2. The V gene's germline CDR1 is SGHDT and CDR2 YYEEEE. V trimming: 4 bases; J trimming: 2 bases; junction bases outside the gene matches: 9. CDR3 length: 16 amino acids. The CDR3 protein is CASSPPGTRYTDTQYF. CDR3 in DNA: TGTGCCAGCAGCCCACCTGGGACTAGATACACAGATACGCAGTATTTT. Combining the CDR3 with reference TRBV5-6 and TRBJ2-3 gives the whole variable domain DAGVTQSPTHLIKTRGQQVTLRCSPKSGHDTVSWYQQALGQGPQFIFQYYEEEERQRGNFPDRFSGHQFPNYSSELNVNALLLGDSALYLCASSPPGTRYTDTQYFGPGTRLTVL.

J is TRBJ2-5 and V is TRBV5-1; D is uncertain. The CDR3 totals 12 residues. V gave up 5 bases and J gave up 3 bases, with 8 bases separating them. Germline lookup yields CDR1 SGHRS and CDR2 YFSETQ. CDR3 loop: CASRGAEETQYF. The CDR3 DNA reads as TGCGCCAGCAGAGGAGCCGAAGAGACCCAGTACTTC. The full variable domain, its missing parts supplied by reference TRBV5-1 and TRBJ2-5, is KAGVTQTPRYLIKTRGQQVTLSCSPISGHRSVSWYQQTPGQGLQFLFEYFSETQRNKGNFPGRFSGRQFSNSRSEMNVSTLELGDSALYLCASRGAEETQYFGPGTRLLVL.

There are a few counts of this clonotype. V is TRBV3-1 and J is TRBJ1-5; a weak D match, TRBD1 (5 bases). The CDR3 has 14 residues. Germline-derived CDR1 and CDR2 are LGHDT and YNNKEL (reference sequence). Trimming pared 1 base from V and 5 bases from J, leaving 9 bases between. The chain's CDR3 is CASSQGPGHQPQHF. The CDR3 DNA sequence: TGTGCCAGCAGCCAAGGTCCAGGGCATCAGCCCCAGCATTTT.

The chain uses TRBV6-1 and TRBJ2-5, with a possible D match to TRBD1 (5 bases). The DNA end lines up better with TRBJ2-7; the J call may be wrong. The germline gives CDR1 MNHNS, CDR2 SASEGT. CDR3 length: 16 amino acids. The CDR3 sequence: CASSEAAAGYTYEQYF. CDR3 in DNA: TGTGCCAGCAGTGAAGCGGCGGCAGGGTATACCTACGAGCAGTACTTC.

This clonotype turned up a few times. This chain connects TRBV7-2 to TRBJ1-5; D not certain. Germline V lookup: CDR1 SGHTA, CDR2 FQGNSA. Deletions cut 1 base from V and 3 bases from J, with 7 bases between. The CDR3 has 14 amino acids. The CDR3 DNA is TGTGCCAGCAGCTTAGTAGGTTACAATCAGCCCCAGCATTTT. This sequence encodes CASSLVGYNQPQHF.

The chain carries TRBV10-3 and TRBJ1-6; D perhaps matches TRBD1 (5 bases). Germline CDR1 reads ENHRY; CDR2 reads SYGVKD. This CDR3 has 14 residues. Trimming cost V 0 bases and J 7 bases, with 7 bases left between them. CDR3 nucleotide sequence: TGTGCCATCAGTGAGTCGACAGAGAATTCACCCCTCCACTTT. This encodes CAISESTENSPLHF.

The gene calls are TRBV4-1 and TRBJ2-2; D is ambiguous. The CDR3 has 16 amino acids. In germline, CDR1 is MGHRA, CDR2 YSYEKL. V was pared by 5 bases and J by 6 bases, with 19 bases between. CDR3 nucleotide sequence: TGCGCCAGCAGCTCCCTATGGGGTCAAAACGCCGGGGAGCTGTTTTTT. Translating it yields CASSSLWGQNAGELFF.

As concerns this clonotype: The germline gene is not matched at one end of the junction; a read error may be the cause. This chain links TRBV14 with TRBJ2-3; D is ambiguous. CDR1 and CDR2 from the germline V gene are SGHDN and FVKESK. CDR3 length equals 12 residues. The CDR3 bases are TGTGCCAGCAGCCAAGCCACAGAGACGCAGTATTTT. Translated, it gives CASSQATETQYF. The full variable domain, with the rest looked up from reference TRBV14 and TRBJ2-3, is EAGVTQFPSHSVIEKGQTVTLRCDPISGHDNLYWYRRVMGKEIKFLLHFVKESKQDESGMPNNRFLAERTGGTYSTLKVQPAELEDSGVYFCASSQATETQYFGPGTRLTVL.

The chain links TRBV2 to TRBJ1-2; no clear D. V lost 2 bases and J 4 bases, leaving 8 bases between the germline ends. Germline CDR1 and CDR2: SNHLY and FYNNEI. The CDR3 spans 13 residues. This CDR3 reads CASSERQIYGYTF. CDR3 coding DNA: TGTGCCAGCAGTGAACGGCAGATCTATGGCTACACCTTC. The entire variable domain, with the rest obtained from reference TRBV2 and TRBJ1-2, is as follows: EPEVTQTPSHQVTQMGQEVILRCVPISNHLYFYWYRQILGQKVEFLVSFYNNEISEKSEIFDDQFSVERPDGSNFTLKIRSTKLEDSAMYFCASSERQIYGYTFGSGTRLTVV.

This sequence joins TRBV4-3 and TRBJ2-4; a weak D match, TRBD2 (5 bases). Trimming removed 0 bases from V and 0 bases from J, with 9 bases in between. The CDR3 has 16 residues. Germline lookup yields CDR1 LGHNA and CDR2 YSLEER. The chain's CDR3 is CASSQEGSGAKNIQYF. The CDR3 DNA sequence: TGCGCCAGCAGCCAAGAGGGGAGCGGAGCCAAAAACATTCAGTACTTC.

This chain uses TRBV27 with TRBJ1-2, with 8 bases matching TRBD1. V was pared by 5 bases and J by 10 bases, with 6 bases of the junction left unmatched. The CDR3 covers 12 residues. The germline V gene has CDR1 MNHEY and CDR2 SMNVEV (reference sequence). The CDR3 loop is CASSQDRVIYTF. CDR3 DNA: TGTGCCAGCAGTCAGGACAGGGTTATCTACACCTTC.